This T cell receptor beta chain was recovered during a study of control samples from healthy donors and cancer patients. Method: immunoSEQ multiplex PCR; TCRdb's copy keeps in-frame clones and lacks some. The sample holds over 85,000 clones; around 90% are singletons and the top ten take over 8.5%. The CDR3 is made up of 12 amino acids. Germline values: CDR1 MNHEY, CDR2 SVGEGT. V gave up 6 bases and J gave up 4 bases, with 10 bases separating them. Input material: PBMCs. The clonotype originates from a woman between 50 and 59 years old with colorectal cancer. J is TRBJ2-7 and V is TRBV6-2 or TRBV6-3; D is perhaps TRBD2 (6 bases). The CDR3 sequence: CASSTRGYEQYV. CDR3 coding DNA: TGTGCCAGCAGCACGCGGGGATACGAGCAGTACGTC.